The source of this T cell receptor (beta chain) is a study of radiotherapy plus CTLA-4 blockade in lung cancer. Across the whole study: Disease control reached approximately 30%, with objective responses in 15% to 20%.

Patients in the study, people with chemo-refractory metastatic non-small-cell lung cancer, received focal radiation plus ipilimumab CTLA-4 blockade. V lost 5 bases, J lost 4 bases, and 8 bases stayed unmatched. Germline lookup yields CDR1 SGHNT and CDR2 YENEEA. This CDR3 has 16 residues. Comments on this clone: Its specificity is unknown.

The protocol was immunoSEQ multiplex PCR, while the TCRdb copy is restricted to in-frame clones and leaves out a portion. The data show tens of thousands of clones, with roughly 86% seen just once and approximately 0.9% held by the top ten. Findings of the study overall: Blood TCR clones of tumor origin expanded after radiotherapy plus ipilimumab.

The chain is built from TRBV11-3 and TRBJ2-1, with TRBD1 matching over 10 bases. The source material was peripheral blood, sampled from a patient treated with radiotherapy plus ipilimumab. The clonotype originates from a human donor with non-small cell lung cancer who had stable disease on radiotherapy plus ipilimumab. This CDR3 is CASSPTGQGKYNEQFF. The DNA for the CDR3 is TGTGCCAGCAGCCCCACGGGACAGGGGAAATACAATGAGCAGTTCTTC.